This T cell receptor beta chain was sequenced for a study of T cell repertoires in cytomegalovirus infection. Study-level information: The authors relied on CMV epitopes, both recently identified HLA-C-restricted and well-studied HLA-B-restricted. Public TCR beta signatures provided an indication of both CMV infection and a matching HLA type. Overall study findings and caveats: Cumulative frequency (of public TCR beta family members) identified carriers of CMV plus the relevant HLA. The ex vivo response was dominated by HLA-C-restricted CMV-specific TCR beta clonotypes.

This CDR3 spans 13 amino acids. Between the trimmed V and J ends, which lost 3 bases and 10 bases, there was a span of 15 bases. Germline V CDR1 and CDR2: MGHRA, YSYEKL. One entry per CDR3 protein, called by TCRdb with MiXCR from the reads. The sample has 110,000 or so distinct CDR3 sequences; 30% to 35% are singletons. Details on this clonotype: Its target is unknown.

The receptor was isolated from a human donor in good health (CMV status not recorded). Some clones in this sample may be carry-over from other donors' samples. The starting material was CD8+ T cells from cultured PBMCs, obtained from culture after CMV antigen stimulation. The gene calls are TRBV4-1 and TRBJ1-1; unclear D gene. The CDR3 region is CASSHPGGWGAFF. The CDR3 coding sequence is TGCGCCAGCAGCCACCCGGGAGGTTGGGGAGCTTTCTTT.